These T cell receptor beta chains were read from a single sample in a study of T-cell memory formation after mild COVID-19. MiXCR was run by TCRdb on the 5' RACE reads, yielding one entry per CDR3 protein. Seen here are 300,000 or so distinct CDR3 sequences, around 16% observed once, and the top ten hold roughly 23%. What was sequenced was PBMCs or a T cell subset sorted from them (not recorded which). The origin of the receptors is a man between 18 and 35 years old who had mild COVID-19 (a few samples of this study predate the infection). Cell type and time point are not known. The CDR3 runs from the conserved cysteine through the conserved F or W. The D gene is left open where the match is weak. Clone size, where shown, is once, few, many, or a class for clones that have expanded.

J	size	V	D	CDR3	DNA
TRBJ1-1	few	TRBV7-9	-	CASSVGEGNTEAFF	TGTGCCAGCAGCGTAGGGGAGGGTAACACTGAAGCTTTCTTT
TRBJ2-7	many	TRBV9	TRBD2	CASSVNPSGAEQYF	TGTGCCAGCAGCGTAAACCCTAGCGGGGCCGAGCAGTACTTC
TRBJ2-1	many	TRBV20-1	TRBD1	CSASTPGTGSHHEQFF	TGCAGTGCTAGCACTCCCGGGACAGGCTCGCATCATGAGCAGTTCTTC
TRBJ2-1	-	TRBV6-1	-	CASSGASGSLRNEQFF	TGTGCCAGCAGTGGAGCTTCAGGGTCATTGAGAAATGAGCAGTTCTTC
TRBJ1-2	few	TRBV20-1	-	CSASVRVGYGYTF	TGCAGTGCTAGTGTCCGGGTGGGGTATGGCTACACCTTC
TRBJ1-5	-	TRBV3-1	TRBD1	CASSRDRDNQPQHF	TGTGCCAGCAGCCGGGACAGGGACAATCAGCCCCAGCATTTT
TRBJ2-2	-	TRBV10-2	TRBD2	CASSESGGAGELFF	TGCGCCAGCAGTGAGTCGGGAGGGGCCGGGGAGCTGTTTTTT
TRBJ2-7	few	TRBV3-2	-	CASSYDHEQYF	TGTGCCAGCAGCTACGACCACGAGCAGTACTTC
TRBJ2-5	-	TRBV7-2	-	CASSFDQQETQYF	TGTGCCAGCAGCTTTGACCAGCAAGAGACCCAGTACTTC
TRBJ2-1	few	TRBV6-4	-	CASSEQGGEQFF	TGTGCCAGCAGTGAACAGGGGGGGGAGCAGTTCTTC
TRBJ2-5	-	TRBV6-2/TRBV6-3	TRBD1	CASSYYPGTGAQETQYF	TGTGCCAGCAGTTATTATCCCGGGACAGGAGCTCAAGAGACCCAGTACTTC
TRBJ2-1	-	TRBV7-9	TRBD2	CASSLYGGTGEQFF	TGTGCCAGCAGCTTATACGGGGGGACGGGTGAGCAGTTCTTC
TRBJ1-2	few	TRBV5-1	-	CASSPAAGLVWGYTF	TGCGCCAGCAGCCCGGCGGCGGGGTTGGTGTGGGGCTACACCTTC
TRBJ2-3	few	TRBV27	-	CASTSAVLPDTQYF	TGTGCCAGCACCTCAGCTGTCCTTCCAGATACGCAGTATTTT
TRBJ2-3	-	TRBV6-5	TRBD1	CASSYGHGTGSRTQYF	TGTGCCAGCAGTTACGGTCATGGGACAGGGTCCCGTACGCAGTATTTT
TRBJ2-1	-	TRBV12-3/TRBV12-4	-	CASCRGSQDNEQFF	TGTGCCAGTTGTAGGGGCTCTCAAGACAATGAGCAGTTCTTC
TRBJ1-1	-	TRBV9	-	CASSVLSNSNTEAFF	TGTGCCAGCAGCGTATTGAGTAACAGCAACACTGAAGCTTTCTTT
TRBJ2-7	few	TRBV6-6	-	CASAAGSYEQYF	TGTGCCAGCGCGGCGGGTTCGTACGAGCAGTACTTC
TRBJ1-1	few	TRBV2	-	CASSATGRNTEAFF	TGTGCCAGCAGTGCGACAGGTCGGAACACTGAAGCTTTCTTT
TRBJ1-2	few	TRBV7-9	-	CASTTGADYGYTF	TGTGCCAGCACTACCGGGGCGGACTATGGCTACACCTTC
TRBJ2-5	many	TRBV7-3	-	CASSLDRGKETQYF	TGTGCCAGCAGCTTAGATCGGGGTAAAGAGACCCAGTACTTC
TRBJ2-3	few	TRBV4-3	TRBD2	CASSHSGGPPDTQYF	TGCGCCAGCAGCCACTCGGGGGGGCCACCCGATACGCAGTATTTT
TRBJ2-6	-	TRBV6-2/TRBV6-3	-	CASATRRDSGANVLTF	TGTGCCAGCGCCACGCGCCGGGACTCCGGGGCCAACGTCCTGACTTTC
TRBJ2-1	many	TRBV5-1	TRBD2	CASSLGRGGTHNEQFF	TGCGCCAGCAGCTTGGGTCGCGGGGGGACTCACAATGAGCAGTTCTTC
TRBJ2-1	-	TRBV6-2/TRBV6-3	-	CASSYGHSYNEQFF	TGTGCCAGCAGTTACGGACACTCCTACAATGAGCAGTTCTTC
TRBJ2-5	-	TRBV9	-	CASSTGILLTETQYF	TGTGCCAGCAGCACCGGGATTTTACTTACGGAGACCCAGTACTTC
TRBJ1-1	few	TRBV10-3	-	CAAGEAYEAFF	TGTGCCGCGGGAGAGGCCTATGAAGCTTTCTTT
TRBJ2-7	once	TRBV5-5	-	CASSSTTSYEQYF	TGTGCCAGCAGTTCGACTACCTCCTACGAGCAGTACTTC
TRBJ2-3	-	TRBV20-1	-	CTFLSGLNTDTQYF	TGCACCTTTCTCTCCGGCCTAAACACAGATACGCAGTATTTT
TRBJ2-3	-	TRBV4-1	TRBD2	CASSPRASGVTDTQYF	TGCGCCAGCAGCCCCCGGGCGAGCGGGGTCACAGATACGCAGTATTTT
TRBJ2-1	few	TRBV11-2	-	CASSLEGNRNEQFF	TGTGCCAGCAGCCTAGAGGGGAACCGCAATGAGCAGTTCTTC
TRBJ2-3	few	TRBV18	-	CASSTGYTDTQYF	TGTGCCAGCTCAACAGGGTACACAGATACGCAGTATTTT
TRBJ2-2	-	TRBV5-6	-	CASSLDEVPSTGELFF	TGTGCCAGCAGCTTGGACGAGGTACCGTCGACCGGGGAGCTGTTTTTT
TRBJ2-5	few	TRBV9	TRBD1	CASSVAPTGRVETQYF	TGTGCCAGCAGCGTAGCTCCGACAGGGCGGGTCGAGACCCAGTACTTC
TRBJ2-2	few	TRBV11-2	-	CASRTSWGSYTGELFF	TGTGCCAGCAGGACCTCGTGGGGATCTTACACCGGGGAGCTTTTTTTT
TRBJ1-1	once	TRBV2	-	CASSEGSRLIEAFF	TGTGCCAGCAGTGAAGGTAGCAGGCTGATTGAAGCTTTCTTT
TRBJ2-1	many	TRBV4-1	TRBD2	CASSLPGGSYNEQFF	TGCGCCAGCAGCCTCCCGGGGGGTTCCTACAATGAGCAGTTCTTC
TRBJ2-2	-	TRBV6-6	-	CASSPWPTGELFF	TGTGCCAGCAGCCCGTGGCCCACCGGGGAGCTGTTTTTT
TRBJ2-3	few	TRBV10-1	-	CASSATGSDTQYF	TGCGCCAGCAGCGCAACAGGGTCAGATACGCAGTATTTT
TRBJ2-1	-	TRBV6-5	-	CASSYLGVGQQFF	TGTGCCAGCAGTTACTTGGGGGTAGGTCAGCAGTTCTTC
TRBJ1-1	few	TRBV5-1	-	CASSLDSHSEAFF	TGCGCCAGCAGCTTGGACAGTCACTCTGAAGCTTTCTTT
TRBJ1-5	few	TRBV4-3	TRBD1	CASSPDRGANQPQHF	TGCGCCAGCAGCCCTGACAGGGGTGCAAATCAGCCCCAGCATTTT
TRBJ1-6	few	TRBV20-1	TRBD1	CSARVTGLSYNSPLHF	TGCAGTGCTAGAGTGACAGGGCTTAGCTATAATTCACCCCTCCACTTT
TRBJ2-1	-	TRBV5-1	-	CASSLVSLYEQFF	TGCGCCAGCAGCTTGGTTTCTCTGTATGAGCAGTTCTTC
TRBJ1-1	-	TRBV7-2	-	CASSRGFGKTEAFF	TGTGCCAGCAGCCGGGGATTCGGTAAAACTGAAGCTTTCTTT
TRBJ2-2	-	TRBV9	-	CASSDRSGSVPGELFF	TGTGCCAGCAGCGATAGGAGCGGATCGGTTCCCGGGGAGCTGTTTTTT
TRBJ2-3	-	TRBV11-2	TRBD1	CASSARTGTSTDTQYF	TGTGCCAGCAGCGCCCGGACAGGGACTAGCACAGATACGCAGTATTTT
TRBJ2-5	-	TRBV7-3	-	CASSFNRKETQYF	TGTGCCAGCAGCTTTAACAGAAAAGAGACCCAGTACTTC
TRBJ1-1	few	TRBV7-2	-	CASSLVGEAFF	TGTGCCAGCAGCTTAGTAGGGGAAGCTTTCTTT
TRBJ2-5	few	TRBV6-5	TRBD2	CASSGSGTQFSQYF	TGTGCCAGCAGTGGTAGCGGGACCCAGTTTTCCCAGTACTTC
TRBJ1-1	-	TRBV27	-	CASSLRGGYTEAFF	TGTGCCAGCAGTTTACGGGGTGGGTACACTGAAGCTTTCTTT
TRBJ2-3	-	TRBV7-3	TRBD1	CASSWGQGNTDTQYF	TGTGCCAGCAGCTGGGGACAGGGGAACACAGATACGCAGTATTTT
TRBJ2-5	few	TRBV2	TRBD2	CASSGSGQETQYF	TGTGCCAGCAGCGGTAGCGGGCAAGAGACCCAGTACTTC
TRBJ1-2	few	TRBV4-1	TRBD1	CASSQDLGTAFYGYTF	TGCGCCAGCAGCCAAGATTTGGGGACAGCCTTCTATGGCTACACCTTC
TRBJ2-7	few	TRBV6-5	-	CASSYMISSYEQYF	TGTGCCAGCAGTTACATGATTAGCTCCTACGAGCAGTACTTC